Below, 20 T cell receptor beta chains from the same sample are listed, as sequenced in a study of OX40 agonist ivuxolimab in advanced cancers. Library creation used the immunoSEQ multiplex PCR assay. TCRdb retrieved this table from immuneACCESS and kept in-frame rearrangements only. Not all clones are present; in checked studies, unresolved V genes account for under half, and no reason is known for the remainder. For this sample there are thousands of clones; around 71% appear just once. The ten largest clones take up about 42% of the sample. Sequenced material: CD4+ or CD8+ T cells sorted from blood, taken in a trial of the OX40 agonist ivuxolimab. These receptor sequences come from an adult with an advanced solid tumor such as melanoma, head and neck, liver or kidney cancer.

The chain uses TRBV12-1 and TRBJ1-2. TRBV12-1 is tagged as a pseudogene. The CDR3 has 12 residues. As DNA, the CDR3 is TGTGCCAGCAGTGATGGCGGGGATGGCTACACCTTC. Translation gives CASSDGGDGYTF.

This chain joins TRBV19 and TRBJ2-1, with 10 bases lining up with TRBD2. The CDR3 extends over 14 amino acids. Trimming removed 6 bases from V and 8 bases from J; junction bases left unmatched: 7. Germline V gives CDR1 LNHDA, CDR2 SQIVND (reference sequence). This CDR3 is CASRPGTSVDEQFF. CDR3 nucleotide sequence: TGTGCCAGTAGGCCCGGGACTAGCGTTGATGAGCAGTTCTTC.

The rearrangement links TRBV21-1 to TRBJ2-2; the tabulated D call, TRBD2, remains unverified against the DNA. TRBV21-1 corresponds to a pseudogene. CDR3 length equals 18 residues. The CDR3 region has the DNA TGTGCCAGCAGCAACCTGACTAGCGGGACCGCCTGGACCGGGGAGCTGTTTTTT. Translating it yields CASSNLTSGTAWTGELFF.

The genes are TRBV19 and TRBJ1-1; 7 bases agree with TRBD1. The germline V gene has CDR1 LNHDA and CDR2 SQIVND (reference sequence). Trimming cost V 5 bases and J 0 bases; bases outside gene matches: 12. The CDR3 has 17 residues. CDR3 DNA: TGTGCCAGTAGTGGCCCAGGGGGAAGGTTAATGAACACTGAAGCTTTCTTT. The encoded protein is CASSGPGGRLMNTEAFF.

The V call is TRBV6-5, the J call TRBJ2-5, with 9 bases that match TRBD1. V was clipped by 4 bases and J by 2 bases; unmatched bases: 2. This CDR3 is built from 14 residues. The germline V gene has CDR1 MNHEY and CDR2 SVGAGI. The chain's CDR3 is CASSSGQGQETQYF. In DNA, the CDR3 is TGTGCCAGCAGTTCGGGACAGGGACAAGAGACCCAGTACTTC.

The chain uses TRBV15 and TRBJ2-1; the D gene is possibly TRBD1 (6 bases). Germline CDR1 reads LNHNV; CDR2 reads YYDKDF (reference sequence). V shed 1 base and J shed 5 bases, with 15 bases lying between them. CDR3 length: 16 amino acids. This CDR3 reads CATSRGGQLLHNEQFF. The CDR3 DNA sequence: TGTGCCACCAGCAGAGGTGGACAGCTACTCCACAATGAGCAGTTCTTC.

V usage is TRBV6-5 and J usage is TRBJ2-5; 8 nucleotides align to TRBD1. Near its end, the DNA agrees better with TRBJ2-7, so the J call may be wrong. The CDR3 totals 14 residues. CDR1 MNHEY and CDR2 SVGAGI come from the germline V gene. The CDR3 DNA reads TGTGCCAGCAGTACGACAGGGGACGAATACGAGCAGTACTTC. Protein: CASSTTGDEYEQYF.

The chain uses TRBV5-4 and TRBJ2-7; D ambiguous. Trimming shortened V by 4 bases and J by 6 bases, and 11 bases separated the two germline ends. The CDR3 has 12 residues. Germline V CDR1 and CDR2: SGHNT, YYREEE (reference sequence). The CDR3 sequence: CASSGDIGEQYF. In nucleotides, the CDR3 is TGTGCCAGCAGCGGAGACATCGGCGAGCAGTACTTC.

The count of this clone is one. The chain combines TRBV27 with TRBJ2-7; 9 positions agree with TRBD1. CDR1 and CDR2 (germline): MNHEY, SMNVEV (reference sequence). The junction had 7 bases not matched to a gene; V was cut back by 1 base and J by 9 bases. The CDR3 is 14 residues long. The CDR3 sequence is CASSLFGTGSGQYF. As DNA, the CDR3 is TGTGCCAGCAGTTTATTCGGGACAGGGTCCGGGCAGTACTTC.

By share, this clone counts as medium-sized. The chain has TRBV5-5 and TRBJ1-2; D remains unclear. This CDR3 spans 15 amino acids. Germline lookup yields CDR1 SGHKS and CDR2 YYEKEE (reference sequence). The ends were cut back, 4 bases at V and 4 bases at J, with 17 bases in the middle. CDR3 nucleotides: TGTGCCAGCAGCCATGAAGGAAGCATAGTCTATGGCTACACCTTC. Its translation: CASSHEGSIVYGYTF. The full variable domain, rest sourced from reference TRBV5-5 and TRBJ1-2, is DAGVTQSPTHLIKTRGQQVTLRCSPISGHKSVSWYQQVLGQGPQFIFQYYEKEERGRGNFPDRFSARQFPNYSSELNVNALLLGDSALYLCASSHEGSIVYGYTFGSGTRLTVV.

V usage is TRBV7-9 and J usage is TRBJ1-2; D gene unclear. Trimming pared 4 bases from V and 3 bases from J, leaving 18 bases between. Germline V lookup: CDR1 SEHNR, CDR2 FQNEAQ (reference sequence). The CDR3 contains 16 residues. CDR3 coding DNA: TGTGCCAGCAGCTCATCTTTCAGACGGACCGACTATGGCTACACCTTC. It codes for CASSSSFRRTDYGYTF.

This sequence joins TRBV7-8 and TRBJ2-3, with TRBD2 matching over 16 bases. CDR3 length: 20 amino acids. Germline CDR1 reads SGHVS; CDR2 reads FQNEAQ. With V trimmed by 2 bases and J by 0 bases, 8 bases remained unmatched. CDR3 in DNA: TGTGCCAGCAGCTTACGAGACGGGACTAGCGGGAGGGCTAGCACAGATACGCAGTATTTT. The encoded protein is CASSLRDGTSGRASTDTQYF.

V is TRBV7-8 and J is TRBJ2-7, with 8 bases identical to TRBD1. Germline V CDR1 and CDR2: SGHVS, FQNEAQ. V shed 1 base and J 4 bases; nucleotides not matched to a gene: 3. The length of the CDR3 is 14 residues. The CDR3: CASSLGTGMYEQYF. The CDR3 nucleotides are TGTGCCAGCAGCTTAGGGACAGGGATGTACGAGCAGTACTTC. Based on the CDR3 plus reference TRBV7-8 and TRBJ2-7, the full variable domain is GAGVSQSPRYKVAKRGQDVALRCDPISGHVSLFWYQQALGQGPEFLTYFQNEAQLDKSGLPSDRFFAERPEGSVSTLKIQRTQQEDSAVYLCASSLGTGMYEQYFGPGTRLTVT.

In its sample, this clone was seen a few times. Its ends do not fully match the called genes, so a read error is possible. The sample contains more than one DNA sequence encoding this CDR3. The rearrangement uses TRBV5-1 and TRBJ2-1; TRBD1 agrees at 9 bases. This CDR3 contains 14 residues. CDR1 and CDR2 from the germline V gene are SGHRS and YFSETQ. The CDR3 protein is CASSGDRAVYEQFF. The DNA for the CDR3 is TGTGCCAGCAGCGGGGACAGGGCGGTGTATGAGCAGTTCTTC.

The rearrangement links TRBV4-1 to TRBJ2-2, with 10 bases matching TRBD2. CDR1 is MGHRA and CDR2 is YSYEKL in the germline V gene. The V and J ends lost 4 bases and 1 base, in that order; junction bases with no gene match: 9. The CDR3 loop spans 18 amino acids. Written as DNA, the CDR3 is TGCGCCAGCAGCCTAACCCCGGGACTAGCGTTGAACACCGGGGAGCTGTTTTTT. Translating gives CASSLTPGLALNTGELFF.

The chain employs TRBV5-4 and TRBJ2-5, with 8 nucleotides matching TRBD1. CDR1 is SGHNT, CDR2 YYREEE, per germline (reference sequence). The CDR3 runs 17 residues. Trimming removed 0 bases from V and 1 base from J; junction bases left unmatched: 8. The CDR3 DNA is TGTGCCAGCAGCTTGGGCCCGGACAGGGCGCGCCAAGAGACCCAGTACTTC. Translation: CASSLGPDRARQETQYF.

This chain uses TRBV5-6 with TRBJ2-3; 9 bases fit TRBD1. Germline trimming cut 1 base from V and 2 bases from J; bases unmatched to any gene: 5. The CDR3 is 16 residues long. The germline V gene has CDR1 SGHDT and CDR2 YYEEEE. The CDR3: CASSLTWDRDTDTQYF. CDR3 DNA sequence: TGTGCCAGCAGCTTGACCTGGGACAGGGACACAGATACGCAGTATTTT.

This chain connects TRBV6-5 to TRBJ1-4; D unclear. CDR1 is MNHEY, CDR2 SVGAGI, per germline. The CDR3 consists of 15 residues. V was clipped by 8 bases and J by 8 bases, with 21 bases between them. The CDR3 DNA sequence: TGTGCCAGCGGAATCGGAGGCCTCGAGTCAGAAAAACTGTTTTTT. It yields the protein CASGIGGLESEKLFF.

The chain combines TRBV19 with TRBJ2-7; 9 bases are shared with TRBD2. CDR3 size: 15 residues. V shed 4 bases and J 2 bases; nucleotides not matched to a gene: 6. Germline CDR1 and CDR2: LNHDA and SQIVND (reference sequence). The CDR3 protein is CASSNPSGETYEQYF. The DNA for the CDR3 is TGTGCCAGTAGTAACCCTAGCGGGGAGACCTACGAGCAGTACTTC.

CDR3: CAISEGQGASEQYF. In nucleotides, the CDR3 is TGTGCCATCAGTGAGGGGCAGGGGGCAAGCGAGCAGTACTTC. V gene TRBV10-3 combines with J gene TRBJ2-7; 8 bases align to TRBD1. The CDR3 is made up of 14 amino acids. V lost 2 bases and J lost 6; bases outside the gene matches: 6. CDR1 is ENHRY, CDR2 SYGVKD, per germline.